This paragraph covers one T cell receptor beta chain sequence. Its specificity is unknown. This CDR3 has 13 amino acids. Germline V lookup: CDR1 MDHEN, CDR2 SYDVKM. V lost 3 bases and J lost 8, with 13 bases in between. The data originate from a study of cytomegalovirus exposure and HLA in healthy donors. Across the whole study: T cells numbering about 180 million yielded 90 million to 140 million unique TCR beta sequences in an earlier analysis. General study results and limits: Solely CMV serostatus was available to characterize immune exposure. The productive fraction for most TCR beta V segments was about 90% or about 30% in an earlier analysis.

PCR involved 60 Vbeta and 13 Jbeta primers. Sequenced by immunoSEQ multiplex PCR; TCRdb stores in-frame clones only, minus some. The sample yields about 140,000 clones, roughly 78% seen once. The clonotype originates from a man under 40 in good health. Sequencing was done on a sample of PBMCs. V is TRBV28 and J is TRBJ1-2; weak D call: TRBD1 (5 bases). As DNA, the CDR3 is TGTGCCAGCAGTTTGGTGCCAGGGCCCGGCTACACCTTC. Protein: CASSLVPGPGYTF.